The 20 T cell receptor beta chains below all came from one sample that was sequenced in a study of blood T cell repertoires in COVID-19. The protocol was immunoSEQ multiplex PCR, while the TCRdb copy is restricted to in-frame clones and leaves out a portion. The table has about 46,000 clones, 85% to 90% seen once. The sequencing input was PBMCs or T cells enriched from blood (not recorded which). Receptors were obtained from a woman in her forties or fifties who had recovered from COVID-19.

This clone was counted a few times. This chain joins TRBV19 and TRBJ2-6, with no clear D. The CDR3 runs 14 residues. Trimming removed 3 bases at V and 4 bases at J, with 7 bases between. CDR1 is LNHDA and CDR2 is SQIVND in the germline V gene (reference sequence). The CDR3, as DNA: TGTGCCAGTAGTATGGGCTACGGGGCCAACGTCCTGACTTTC. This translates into CASSMGYGANVLTF.

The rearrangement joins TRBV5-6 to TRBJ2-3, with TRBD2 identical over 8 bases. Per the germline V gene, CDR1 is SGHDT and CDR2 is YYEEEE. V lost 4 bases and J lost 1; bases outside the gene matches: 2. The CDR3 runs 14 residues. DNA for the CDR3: TGTGCCAGCAGCGCGACTAGCGGCACAGATACGCAGTATTTT. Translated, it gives CASSATSGTDTQYF.

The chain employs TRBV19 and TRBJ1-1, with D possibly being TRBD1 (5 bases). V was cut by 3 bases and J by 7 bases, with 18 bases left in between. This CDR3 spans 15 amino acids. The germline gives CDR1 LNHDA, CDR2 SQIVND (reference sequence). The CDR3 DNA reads TGTGCCAGTAGTATCGACCTTACAGGCCTAGATGAAGCTTTCTTT. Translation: CASSIDLTGLDEAFF.

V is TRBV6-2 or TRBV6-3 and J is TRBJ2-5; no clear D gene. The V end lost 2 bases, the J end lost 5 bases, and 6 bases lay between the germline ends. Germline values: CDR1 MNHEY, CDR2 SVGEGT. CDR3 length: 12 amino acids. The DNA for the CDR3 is TGTGCCAGCAGTTACCCGAGGGAGACCCAGTACTTC. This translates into CASSYPRETQYF.

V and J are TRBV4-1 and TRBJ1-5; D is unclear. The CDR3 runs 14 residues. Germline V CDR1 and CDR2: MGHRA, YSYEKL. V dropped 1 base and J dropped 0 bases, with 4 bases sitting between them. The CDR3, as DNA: TGCGCCAGCAGCCAAGGGCATAGCAATCAGCCCCAGCATTTT. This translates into CASSQGHSNQPQHF.

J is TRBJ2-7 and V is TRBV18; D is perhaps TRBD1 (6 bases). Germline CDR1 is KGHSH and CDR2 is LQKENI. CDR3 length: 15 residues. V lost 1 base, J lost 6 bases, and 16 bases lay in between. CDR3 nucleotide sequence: TGTGCCAGCTCACCACGCCGGGACATCTCTTTCGAGCAGTACTTC. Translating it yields CASSPRRDISFEQYF. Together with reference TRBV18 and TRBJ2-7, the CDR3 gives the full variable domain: NAGVMQNPRHLVRRRGQEARLRCSPMKGHSHVYWYRQLPEEGLKFMVYLQKENIIDESGMPKERFSAEFPKEGPSILRIQQVVRGDSAAYFCASSPRRDISFEQYFGPGTRLTVT.

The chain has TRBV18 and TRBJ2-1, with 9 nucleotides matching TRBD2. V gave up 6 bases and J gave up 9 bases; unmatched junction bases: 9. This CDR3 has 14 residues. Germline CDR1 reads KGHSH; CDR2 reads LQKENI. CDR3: CASSPSAGGVEQFF. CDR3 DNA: TGTGCCAGCTCTCCCTCCGCGGGAGGGGTTGAGCAGTTCTTC.

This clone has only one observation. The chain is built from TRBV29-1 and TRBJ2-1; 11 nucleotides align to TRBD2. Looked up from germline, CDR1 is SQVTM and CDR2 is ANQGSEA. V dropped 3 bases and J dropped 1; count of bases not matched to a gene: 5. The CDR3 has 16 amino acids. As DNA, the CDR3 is TGCAGCGTTGAGGGGACTAGCGGCTCGTCCTACAATGAGCAGTTCTTC. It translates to CSVEGTSGSSYNEQFF.

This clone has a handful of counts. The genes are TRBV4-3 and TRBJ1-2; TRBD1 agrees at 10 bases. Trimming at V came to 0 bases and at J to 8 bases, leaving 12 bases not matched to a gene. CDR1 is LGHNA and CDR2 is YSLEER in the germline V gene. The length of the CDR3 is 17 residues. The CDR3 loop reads CASSQDIGTGVPRGYTF. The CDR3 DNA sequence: TGCGCCAGCAGCCAAGATATTGGGACAGGGGTTCCTCGGGGCTACACCTTC.

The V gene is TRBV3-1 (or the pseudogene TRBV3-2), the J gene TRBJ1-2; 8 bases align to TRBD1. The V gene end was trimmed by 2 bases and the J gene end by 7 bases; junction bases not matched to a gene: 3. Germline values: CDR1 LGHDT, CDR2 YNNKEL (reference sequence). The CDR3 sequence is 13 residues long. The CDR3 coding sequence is TGTGCCAGCAGCCAAAGGACAGGGCCTGGCTACACCTTC. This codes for CASSQRTGPGYTF.

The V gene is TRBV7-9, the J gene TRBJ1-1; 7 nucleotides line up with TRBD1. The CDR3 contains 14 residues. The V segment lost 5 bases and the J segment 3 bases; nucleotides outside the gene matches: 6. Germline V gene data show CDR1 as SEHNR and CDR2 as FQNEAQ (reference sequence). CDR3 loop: CASSLSQGHTEAFF. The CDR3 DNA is TGTGCCAGCAGCCTTTCACAGGGGCACACTGAAGCTTTCTTT.

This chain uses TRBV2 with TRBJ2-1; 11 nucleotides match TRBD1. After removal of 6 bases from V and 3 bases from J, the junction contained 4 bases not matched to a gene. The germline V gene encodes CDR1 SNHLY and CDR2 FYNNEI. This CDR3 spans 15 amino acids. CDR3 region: CASRRTGGNYNEQFF. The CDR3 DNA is TGTGCCAGCAGGCGGACAGGGGGCAACTACAATGAGCAGTTCTTC. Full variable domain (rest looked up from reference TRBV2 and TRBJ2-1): EPEVTQTPSHQVTQMGQEVILRCVPISNHLYFYWYRQILGQKVEFLVSFYNNEISEKSEIFDDQFSVERPDGSNFTLKIRSTKLEDSAMYFCASRRTGGNYNEQFFGPGTRLTVL.

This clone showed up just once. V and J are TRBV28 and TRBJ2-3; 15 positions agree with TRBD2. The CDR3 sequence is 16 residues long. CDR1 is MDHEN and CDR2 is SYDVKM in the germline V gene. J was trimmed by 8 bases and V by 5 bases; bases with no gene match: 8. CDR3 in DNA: TGTGCCAGCAGTCCAGGACTAGCGGGAGGGTTGGGTACGCAGTATTTT. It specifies CASSPGLAGGLGTQYF.

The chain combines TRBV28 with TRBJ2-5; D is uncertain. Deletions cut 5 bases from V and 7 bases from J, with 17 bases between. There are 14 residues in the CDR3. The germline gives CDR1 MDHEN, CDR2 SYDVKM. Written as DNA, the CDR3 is TGTGCCAGCAGTCCCCCTGCCCCGGTCGGGACCCAGTACTTC. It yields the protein CASSPPAPVGTQYF.

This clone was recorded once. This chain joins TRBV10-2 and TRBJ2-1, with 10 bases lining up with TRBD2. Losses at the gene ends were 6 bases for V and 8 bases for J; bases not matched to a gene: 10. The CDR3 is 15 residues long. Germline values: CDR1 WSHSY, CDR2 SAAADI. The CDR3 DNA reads TGCGCCAGCAGACGGACTAGCGGAAATGCGGATGAGCAGTTCTTC. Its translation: CASRRTSGNADEQFF.

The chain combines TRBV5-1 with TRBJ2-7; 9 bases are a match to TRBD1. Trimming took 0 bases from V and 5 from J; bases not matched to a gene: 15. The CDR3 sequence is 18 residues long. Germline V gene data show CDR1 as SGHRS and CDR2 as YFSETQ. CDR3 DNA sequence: TGCGCCAGCAGCTTGGCGGGGACAGGGAGGCTCCCGGCGGACGAGCAGTACTTC. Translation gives CASSLAGTGRLPADEQYF. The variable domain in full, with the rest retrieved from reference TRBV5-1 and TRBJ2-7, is KAGVTQTPRYLIKTRGQQVTLSCSPISGHRSVSWYQQTPGQGLQFLFEYFSETQRNKGNFPGRFSGRQFSNSRSEMNVSTLELGDSALYLCASSLAGTGRLPADEQYFGPGTRLTVT.

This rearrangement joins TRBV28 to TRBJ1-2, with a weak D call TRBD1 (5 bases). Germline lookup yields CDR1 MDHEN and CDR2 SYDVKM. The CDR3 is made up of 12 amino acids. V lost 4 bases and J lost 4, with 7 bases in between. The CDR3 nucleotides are TGTGCCAGCAGTTCAGGGCGCTATGGCTACACCTTC. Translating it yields CASSSGRYGYTF.

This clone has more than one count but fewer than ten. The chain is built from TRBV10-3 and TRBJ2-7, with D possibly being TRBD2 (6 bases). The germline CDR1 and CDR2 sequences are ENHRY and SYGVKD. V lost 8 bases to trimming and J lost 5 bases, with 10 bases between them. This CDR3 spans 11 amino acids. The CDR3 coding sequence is TGTGCCATCGGGCGGGGCAACGAGCAGTACTTC. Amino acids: CAIGRGNEQYF.

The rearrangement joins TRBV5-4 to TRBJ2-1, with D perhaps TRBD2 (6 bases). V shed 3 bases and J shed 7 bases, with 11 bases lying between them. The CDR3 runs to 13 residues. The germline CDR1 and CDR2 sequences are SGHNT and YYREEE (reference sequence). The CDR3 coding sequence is TGTGCCAGCAGCTCCCGGGACTTTAATGAGCAGTTCTTC. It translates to CASSSRDFNEQFF. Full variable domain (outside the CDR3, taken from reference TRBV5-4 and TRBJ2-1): ETGVTQSPTHLIKTRGQQVTLRCSSQSGHNTVSWYQQALGQGPQFIFQYYREEENGRGNFPPRFSGLQFPNYSSELNVNALELDDSALYLCASSSRDFNEQFFGPGTRLTVL.

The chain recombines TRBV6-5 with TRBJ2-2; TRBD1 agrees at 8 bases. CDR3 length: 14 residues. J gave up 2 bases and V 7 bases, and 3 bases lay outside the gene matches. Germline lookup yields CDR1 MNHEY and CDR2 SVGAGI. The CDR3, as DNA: TGTGCCAGCAAACAGGGGGTAAACACCGGGGAGCTGTTTTTT. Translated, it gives CASKQGVNTGELFF.